This T cell receptor (beta chain) was sequenced during a study of blood T cell repertoires in COVID-19. About the research overall: Researchers got acute and convalescent COVID-19 samples from the United States, Italy and Spain. T cells, B-cell-depleted T cells, or PBMCs provided the cDNA or gDNA that served as material.

Original data processing: It was from reference gene primer amplification that nucleated cell counts were estimated. Profiling relied on immunoSEQ multiplex PCR, and the TCRdb table lists in-frame clones only, not all of them. From that table come the V and J calls and clone size; the DNA was used to work out D and trimming. The data show roughly 250,000 clones, with about 80% seen just once and 7.5% to 9% held by the top ten. V trimming: 3 bases; J trimming: 1 base; junction bases outside the gene matches: 5. The CDR3 loop spans 17 amino acids. The germline V gene encodes CDR1 ENHRY and CDR2 SYGVKD.

This sequence was found in a human donor in a cohort sampled during active COVID-19. The sequenced material came from peripheral blood. V and J are TRBV10-3 and TRBJ1-5; 11 nucleotides line up with TRBD1. As DNA, the CDR3 is TGTGCCATCAGTGACGGGACAGGGGGTTCCAGCAATCAGCCCCAGCATTTT. This translates into CAISDGTGGSSNQPQHF.